The 30 T cell receptor beta chains listed next were all sequenced from one sample in a study of T cell repertoires in cytomegalovirus infection. MiXCR, run by TCRdb on the reads, gives a single entry per CDR3 protein. This table has 500,000 to 600,000 distinct CDR3 sequences, approximately 16% appearing once. The sequenced sample was CD8+ T cells from PBMCs. These receptors all stem from a human donor in good health (CMV status not recorded). Some clones in this sample may be carry-over from other donors' samples.

This chain joins TRBV18 and TRBJ1-1; D gene ambiguous. CDR1 is KGHSH and CDR2 is LQKENI in the germline V gene. Between the trimmed V and J ends, which lost 1 base and 10 bases, there was a span of 19 bases. CDR3 length: 15 residues. CDR3 sequence: CASSPRFQGPPGAFF. CDR3 sequence (DNA): TGTGCCAGCTCACCACGGTTCCAAGGCCCGCCTGGAGCTTTCTTT.

The CDR3 nucleotides are TGTGCCAGCAGTCGCTTAAAGGTGAACACTGAAGCTTTCTTT. This encodes CASSRLKVNTEAFF. The genes are TRBV27 and TRBJ1-1; D gene uncertain. There are 14 residues in the CDR3. Per the germline V gene, CDR1 is MNHEY and CDR2 is SMNVEV (reference sequence). V was cut by 5 bases and J by 0 bases, with 10 bases left in between.

Remarks on this clonotype: A read error may be the cause here, since a much bigger clone is one base away. The rearrangement uses TRBV12-3 or TRBV12-4 and TRBJ2-6; D might be TRBD1 or TRBD2, each matching 6 bases. Trimming took 5 bases from V and 4 from J, leaving 12 bases between them. This CDR3 is built from 15 residues. The CDR3 loop is CASSTPGGGANVLTF. CDR3 DNA: TGTGCCAGCAGTACCCCCGGGGGCGGGGCCAACGTCCTGACTTTC.

Concerning this clonotype itself: This may come from a read error, since a much larger clone is one base off. The chain joins TRBV7-6 to TRBJ1-4; unclear D gene. The length of the CDR3 is 12 residues. Germline V gene sequence: CDR1 SGHVS, CDR2 FNYEAQ. Trimming left V 6 bases short and J 12 bases short, with 14 bases between. CDR3 region: CASSSDAEELFF. The CDR3 region has the DNA TGTGCCAGCAGTTCGGATGCCGAGGAACTGTTTTTT.

The CDR3 region is CASSLATSGGPRSSYF. CDR3 nucleotide sequence: TGTGCCAGCAGTTTAGCAACTAGCGGGGGGCCCCGATCTTCATATTTT. The V and J genes are TRBV12-3 or TRBV12-4 and TRBJ2-3; 12 nucleotides agree with TRBD2. The CDR3 runs 16 residues. Unmatched junction bases numbered 13, after V lost 0 bases and J lost 15 bases.

The chain uses TRBV12-3 or TRBV12-4 and TRBJ1-1; no definite D call. The CDR3 runs 13 residues. The germline V and J ends were trimmed by 6 bases and 4 bases, with 12 bases remaining between them. The CDR3 region has the DNA TGTGCCAGCAGAGAAGTCATGACCACTGAAGCTTTCTTT. The encoded protein is CASREVMTTEAFF.

The chain combines TRBV27 with TRBJ2-5; D might be TRBD2 (5 bases). This CDR3 comprises 15 residues. CDR1 is MNHEY, CDR2 SMNVEV, per germline (reference sequence). V was shortened by 3 bases and J by 0 bases, with 11 bases between the two germline ends. Here the CDR3 DNA reads TGTGCCAGCAGTTTGTACGGGATAAACCAAGAGACCCAGTACTTC. It is translated as CASSLYGINQETQYF.

In regard to this clonotype: Sequence at one end of the junction differs from germline and may be a read error. V gene TRBV4-2 combines with J gene TRBJ2-7, with 10 bases identical to TRBD1. Germline V gene lookup returns CDR1 LGHNA and CDR2 YNFKEQ. There are 14 residues in the CDR3. CDR3 sequence (DNA): TGTGCCAGCAGCCAAGATAGAGGCGGGACAGGGGCGAACTTC. Translated, it gives CASSQDRGGTGANF.

The rearrangement joins TRBV19 to TRBJ1-5; 9 nucleotides line up with TRBD1. Per germline, CDR1 LNHDA and CDR2 SQIVND (reference sequence). V lost 6 bases and J lost 4; bases outside the gene matches: 4. The CDR3 has 14 residues. CDR3 sequence reads: CASSMTGGNQPQHF. CDR3 coding DNA: TGTGCCAGTAGCATGACAGGGGGAAATCAGCCCCAGCATTTT. Supplemented by reference TRBV19 and TRBJ1-5, the full variable domain reads DGGITQSPKYLFRKEGQNVTLSCEQNLNHDAMYWYRQDPGQGLRLIYYSQIVNDFQKGDIAEGYSVSREKKESFPLTVTSAQKNPTAFYLCASSMTGGNQPQHFGDGTRLSIL.

In this sample, this clonotype turned up a few times. This chain uses TRBV14 with TRBJ2-7; unclear D gene. Germline loops: CDR1 SGHDN, CDR2 FVKESK. There are 13 residues in the CDR3. V was clipped by 0 bases and J by 3 bases, with 6 bases between them. CDR3 bases: TGTGCCAGCAGCCAAGAATCCTACTACGAGCAGTACTTC. This sequence encodes CASSQESYYEQYF.

The chain links TRBV7-9 to TRBJ2-3, with unresolved D. The CDR3 is 15 amino acids. In germline, CDR1 is SEHNR, CDR2 FQNEAQ (reference sequence). The V gene lost 7 bases and the J gene lost 3 bases, with 17 bases spanning the gap. The CDR3 coding sequence is TGTGCCAGCATCCCTCTTCCTCGGCAGACAGATACGCAGTATTTT. As protein: CASIPLPRQTDTQYF.

This clonotype occurred a few times. The chain combines TRBV6-5 with TRBJ1-5, with D possibly matching TRBD1 (5 bases). This CDR3 is 15 amino acids long. Germline assignment: CDR1 MNHEY and CDR2 SVGAGI. V lost 6 bases, J lost 1 base, and 13 bases lay in between. Written as DNA, the CDR3 is TGTGCCAGCAGCGCAGGGAAGTGGAGCAATCAGCCCCAGCATTTT. It is translated as CASSAGKWSNQPQHF.

This clonotype was counted ten times or more. The J gene is TRBJ1-4, the V gene TRBV27; 9 bases are a match to TRBD1. The trim removed 4 bases at V and 7 bases at J, leaving 4 bases unmatched. The CDR3 has 14 amino acids. Germline V gene lookup returns CDR1 MNHEY and CDR2 SMNVEV (reference sequence). CDR3 coding DNA: TGTGCCAGCAGTTACAGGGGGCAGCGTGAAAAACTGTTTTTT. This gives the protein CASSYRGQREKLFF.

This clonotype occurred a few times. V gene TRBV4-1 combines with J gene TRBJ1-4; 9 positions agree with TRBD1. The junction had 12 bases not matched to a gene; V was cut back by 0 bases and J by 7 bases. Per germline, CDR1 MGHRA and CDR2 YSYEKL. The CDR3 is 18 residues long. CDR3 sequence: CASSQEPPTGGAGEKLFF. CDR3 nucleotide sequence: TGCGCCAGCAGCCAAGAACCTCCAACAGGGGGCGCCGGTGAAAAACTGTTTTTT.

In its sample, this clonotype was seen many times. This rearrangement joins TRBV28 to TRBJ1-1; D call uncertain. CDR1 is MDHEN, CDR2 SYDVKM, per germline. This CDR3 has 14 amino acids. V gave up 3 bases and J gave up 6 bases, with 14 bases separating them. CDR3 loop: CASSLGARGAEAFF. The DNA of the CDR3 is TGTGCCAGCAGTTTGGGAGCGCGGGGAGCTGAAGCTTTCTTT.

Here the CDR3 DNA reads TGTGCCAGCAGACCGGGACATATCTACGAGCAGTACTTC. Translated: CASRPGHIYEQYF. The rearrangement joins TRBV27 to TRBJ2-7, with a possible D match to TRBD1 (6 bases). CDR3 length: 13 residues. V gave up 6 bases and J gave up 3 bases, with 12 bases separating them. From germline, CDR1 is MNHEY and CDR2 SMNVEV (reference sequence).

The genes are TRBV20-1 and TRBJ2-7, with D perhaps TRBD1 or TRBD2 (5 bases each). Deletions cut 6 bases from V and 0 bases from J, with 15 bases between. The CDR3 runs 14 residues. The germline gives CDR1 DFQATT, CDR2 SNEGSKA (reference sequence). Written as DNA, the CDR3 is TGCAGTGCCCTGCTGGGACGGGTCTCCTACGAGCAGTACTTC. Its translation: CSALLGRVSYEQYF.

The J gene is TRBJ2-1, the V gene TRBV20-1, with D possibly called TRBD1 or TRBD2 (5 bases each). Germline V gene data show CDR1 as DFQATT and CDR2 as SNEGSKA (reference sequence). This CDR3 spans 15 amino acids. V lost 6 bases, J lost 2 bases, and 17 bases lay in between. This CDR3 is CSAPVGDRAYNEQFF. The CDR3 bases are TGCAGTGCCCCCGTGGGGGACCGAGCCTACAATGAGCAGTTCTTC.

This clonotype was counted only a few times. The chain has TRBV12-3 or TRBV12-4 and TRBJ1-6, with no clear D. The length of the CDR3 is 13 residues. Trimming removed 1 base at V and 7 bases at J, with 5 bases between. The CDR3 here is CASSLGLNSPLHF. For the CDR3, the DNA is TGTGCCAGCAGTTTAGGTTTGAATTCACCCCTCCACTTT.

On this clonotype itself: A much larger clone lies one base from this, so it may be a read error. The CDR3 ends on some other residue instead of the conserved phenylalanine or tryptophan, so this is likely a read error. The V call is TRBV7-9, the J call TRBJ2-7; maybe TRBD2 (6 bases). The CDR3 runs 13 residues. CDR1 is SEHNR, CDR2 FQNEAQ, per germline (reference sequence). Trimming cost V 5 bases and J 5 bases, with 13 bases left between them. CDR3 DNA sequence: TGTGCCAGCAGCCAAGGAGGGAGCGACGAGCAGTACATC. It codes for CASSQGGSDEQYI.

The rearrangement uses TRBV27 and TRBJ2-2; maybe TRBD1 (6 bases). Germline CDR1 reads MNHEY; CDR2 reads SMNVEV (reference sequence). V was pared by 2 bases and J by 4 bases, with 20 bases between. The CDR3 is made up of 18 amino acids. The CDR3 coding sequence is TGTGCCAGCAGTTTAGCAGGGGCCCCAGCGTGGGGCACCGGGGAGCTGTTTTTT. Amino acid sequence: CASSLAGAPAWGTGELFF.

There are many counts of this clonotype. The chain joins TRBV4-1 to TRBJ1-5; D gene ambiguous. There are 15 residues in the CDR3. V lost 2 bases and J 1 base, leaving 9 bases between the germline ends. In germline, CDR1 is MGHRA, CDR2 YSYEKL. CDR3 sequence: CASSQSDQSNQPQHF. The CDR3 bases are TGCGCCAGCAGCCAATCGGACCAAAGCAATCAGCCCCAGCATTTT.

This clonotype was found a few times. The V call is TRBV5-6, the J call TRBJ2-7; tentative D call: TRBD1 (5 bases). The ends were cut back, 4 bases at V and 1 base at J, with 15 bases in the middle. CDR3 size: 15 residues. Germline V gives CDR1 SGHDT, CDR2 YYEEEE. The CDR3, as DNA: TGTGCCAGCAGCCGAGCTTGGACACGTTCCTACGAGCAGTACTTC. Its protein product is CASSRAWTRSYEQYF.

V gene TRBV20-1 combines with J gene TRBJ1-6; TRBD1 is a possible D gene (5 bases). V shed 0 bases and J shed 0 bases, with 9 bases lying between them. Germline V CDR1 and CDR2: DFQATT, SNEGSKA (reference sequence). CDR3 length: 16 residues. The CDR3 region is CSAREEGSSYNSPLHF. CDR3 nucleotides: TGCAGTGCTAGAGAAGAGGGGAGCTCCTATAATTCACCCCTCCACTTT.

The table lists this clonotype with a few counts. CDR3 DNA sequence: TGTGCCAGCAGTCCTTTAGGACTAGCGGGAGAAGAGACCCAGTACTTC. This translates into CASSPLGLAGEETQYF. J is TRBJ2-5 and V is TRBV27; TRBD2 aligns across 13 bases. The germline V gene has CDR1 MNHEY and CDR2 SMNVEV (reference sequence). J was trimmed by 3 bases and V by 5 bases; bases with no gene match: 6. The length of the CDR3 is 16 residues.

This clonotype was found a few times. This sequence joins TRBV6-1 and TRBJ1-2, with a possible D match to TRBD1 (5 bases). Germline V gene data show CDR1 as MNHNS and CDR2 as SASEGT. The V end lost 2 bases, the J end lost 5 bases, and 15 bases lay between the germline ends. The CDR3 has 15 amino acids. CDR3 amino acids: CASSELSGILYGYTF. As DNA, the CDR3 is TGTGCCAGCAGTGAATTGTCAGGGATTTTGTATGGCTACACCTTC.

This clonotype was seen a handful of times. The genes are TRBV27 and TRBJ2-1; 9 bases agree with TRBD1. This CDR3 comprises 16 residues. V lost 5 bases and J lost 7; bases outside the gene matches: 12. Germline values: CDR1 MNHEY, CDR2 SMNVEV (reference sequence). The CDR3 nucleotides are TGTGCCAGCAGTCCGCTGGGACAGGGCCCCGCTAATGAGCAGTTCTTC. Its translation is CASSPLGQGPANEQFF.

At least ten counts were recorded for this clonotype. This rearrangement joins TRBV20-1 to TRBJ2-7; 8 nucleotides align to TRBD1. V trimming: 0 bases; J trimming: 4 bases; junction bases outside the gene matches: 5. The CDR3 consists of 14 residues. Germline V CDR1 and CDR2: DFQATT, SNEGSKA (reference sequence). Here the CDR3 DNA reads TGCAGTGCTAGAGATTACAGGGGGGATTACGAGCAGTACTTC. Translating it yields CSARDYRGDYEQYF.

Ten or more counts support this clonotype. The chain has TRBV6-6 and TRBJ2-1, with 7 bases matching TRBD1. CDR3 length equals 16 residues. V shed 6 bases and J 3 bases; nucleotides not matched to a gene: 11. Germline assignment: CDR1 MNHNY and CDR2 SVGAGI (reference sequence). CDR3 coding DNA: TGTGCCAGCAGGACTCCCCGGGACAGCAACTACAATGAGCAGTTCTTC. It translates to CASRTPRDSNYNEQFF.

This clonotype was recorded many times. V and J are TRBV7-9 and TRBJ2-7; no clear D. The length of the CDR3 is 13 residues. Germline V gene data show CDR1 as SEHNR and CDR2 as FQNEAQ (reference sequence). V shed 6 bases and J shed 1 base, with 10 bases lying between them. The CDR3 reads CASRLDGSYEQYF. CDR3 sequence (DNA): TGTGCCAGCAGACTGGACGGATCCTACGAGCAGTACTTC.